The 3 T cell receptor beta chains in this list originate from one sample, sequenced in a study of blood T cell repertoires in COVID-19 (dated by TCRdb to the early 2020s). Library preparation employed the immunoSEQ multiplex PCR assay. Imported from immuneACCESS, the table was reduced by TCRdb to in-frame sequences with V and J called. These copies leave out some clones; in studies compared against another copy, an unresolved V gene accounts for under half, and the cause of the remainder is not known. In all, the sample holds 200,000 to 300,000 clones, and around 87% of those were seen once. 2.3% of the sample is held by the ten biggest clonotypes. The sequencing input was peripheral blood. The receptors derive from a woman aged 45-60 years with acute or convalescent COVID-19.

CDR3: CASSQHAGETGELFF. DNA for the CDR3: TGTGCCAGCAGCCAGCATGCAGGGGAAACCGGGGAGCTGTTTTTT. The chain carries TRBV3-1 (or the pseudogene TRBV3-2) and TRBJ2-2; the D gene is possibly TRBD1 (6 bases). The V and J ends lost 3 bases and 5 bases respectively, with 13 bases between them. The germline CDR1 and CDR2 sequences are LGHDT and YNNKEL (reference sequence). This CDR3 has 15 amino acids.

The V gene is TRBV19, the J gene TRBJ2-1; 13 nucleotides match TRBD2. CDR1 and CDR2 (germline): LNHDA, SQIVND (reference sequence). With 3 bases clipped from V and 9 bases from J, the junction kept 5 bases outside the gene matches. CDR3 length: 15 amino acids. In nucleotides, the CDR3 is TGTGCCAGTAGTATTTGGACTAGCGGGAGTCTTGAGCAGTTCTTC. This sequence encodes CASSIWTSGSLEQFF.

For the CDR3, the DNA is TGTGCCTGGAGTGGCGGGACAGGGATCAATGAAAAACTGTTTTTT. Encoded protein: CAWSGGTGINEKLFF. The chain employs TRBV30 and TRBJ1-4, with 9 bases fitting TRBD1. The CDR3 totals 15 residues. The J segment lost 5 bases and the V segment lost 1 base, leaving 5 bases of the junction unmatched. CDR1 and CDR2 from the germline V gene are GTSNPN and SVGIG (reference sequence). The entire variable domain, with the rest obtained from reference TRBV30 and TRBJ1-4, is as follows: SQTIHQWPATLVQPVGSPLSLECTVEGTSNPNLYWYRQAAGRGLQLLFYSVGIGQISSEVPQNLSASRPQDRQFILSSKKLLLSDSGFYLCAWSGGTGINEKLFFGSGTQLSVL.